This TCR beta chain came from a study of blood T cell repertoires in COVID-19. For the study at large: Spain, Italy and the United States supplied samples that represented acute and convalescent COVID-19. PBMCs, B-cell-depleted T cells, or T cells provided the cDNA or gDNA that made up the material.

Clones were read by immunoSEQ multiplex PCR, and TCRdb kept only the in-frame ones, dropping some. Of over 100,000 clones in the sample, over 70% were seen once. This CDR3 spans 13 amino acids. Per germline, CDR1 MDHEN and CDR2 SYDVKM. J gave up 3 bases and V 6 bases, and 4 bases lay outside the gene matches. The receptor comes from a man aged 50 to 59 with active COVID-19. The specimen sequenced was peripheral blood. The chain employs TRBV28 and TRBJ1-1, with 7 bases matching TRBD1. CDR3 protein: CASSPDRHTEAFF. Here the CDR3 DNA reads TGTGCCAGCAGCCCGGACAGGCACACTGAAGCTTTCTTT.